These T cell receptor beta chains were read from a single sample in a study of radiotherapy plus CTLA-4 blockade in lung cancer. This table comes from immunoSEQ multiplex PCR, and its TCRdb copy is limited to in-frame clones, with some not included. The profile covers about 90,000 clones, with approximately 83% appearing a single time and 13% to 15% taken by the ten largest. The source material was peripheral blood, sampled from a patient treated with radiotherapy plus ipilimumab. Receptors originate from a human donor with non-small cell lung cancer that progressed on radiotherapy plus ipilimumab. Each CDR3 is given with its conserved first and last residue. D genes are given only for firm matches. Where a row states a size, it is once, few, many or the class of an expanded clone; other rows omit it.

CDR3 protein | CDR3 DNA | V gene | clone size | D gene | J gene
CASWGRVGYTF | TGTGCCAGCTGGGGGCGAGTTGGCTACACCTTC | TRBV28 | NA | NA | TRBJ1-2
CASSQGGPFSTDTQYF | TGCGCCAGCAGCCAAGGAGGGCCCTTCAGCACAGATACGCAGTATTTT | TRBV4-3 | NA | NA | TRBJ2-3
CASSLTGSPEGYGYTF | TGTGCCAGCAGCTTAACGGGGAGTCCGGAGGGCTATGGCTACACCTTC | TRBV7-3 | NA | NA | TRBJ1-2
CASRLPTGGGYTF | TGTGCCAGCAGGCTTCCTACAGGGGGTGGCTACACCTTC | TRBV6-5 | few | TRBD1 | TRBJ1-2
CASSAYLQESYGYTF | TGTGCCAGCAGCGCGTACTTACAGGAGAGCTATGGCTACACCTTC | TRBV7-8 | NA | NA | TRBJ1-2
CASSPRREFGEQFF | TGTGCCAGCTCACCTCGGCGGGAGTTCGGTGAGCAGTTCTTC | TRBV18 | NA | TRBD2 | TRBJ2-1
CASRTPGDPVNEKLFF | TGTGCCAGCAGGACCCCGGGGGACCCTGTAAATGAAAAACTGTTTTTT | TRBV27 | NA | NA | TRBJ1-4
CASSHSRRNTEAFF | TGCGCCAGCAGCCATTCTCGGCGGAACACTGAAGCTTTCTTT | TRBV4-3 | NA | NA | TRBJ1-1
CASSHSGTPPYEQYF | TGCGCCAGCAGCCATTCCGGGACTCCTCCCTACGAGCAGTACTTC | TRBV4-3 | NA | NA | TRBJ2-7
CARSLRLPNSPLHF | TGTGCCAGAAGCTTGAGACTGCCTAATTCACCCCTCCACTTT | TRBV5-3 | NA | NA | TRBJ1-6
CASKAGTYQETQYF | TGTGCCAGCAAGGCGGGAACGTACCAAGAGACCCAGTACTTC | TRBV2 | NA | NA | TRBJ2-5
CASKGGTNNSPLHF | TGTGCCAGCAAGGGTGGGACCAATAATTCACCCCTCCACTTT | TRBV7-9 | few | NA | TRBJ1-6
CASRSDLPTLNEQFF | TGTGCCAGCAGGTCCGACCTACCGACCCTAAATGAGCAGTTCTTC | TRBV27 | few | NA | TRBJ2-1
CASSQDGRDNQPQHF | TGCGCCAGCAGCCAAGACGGCAGGGACAATCAGCCCCAGCATTTT | TRBV4-3 | NA | NA | TRBJ1-5
CASRRDAYGYTF | TGTGCCAGCAGAAGGGACGCCTATGGCTACACCTTC | TRBV2 | once | NA | TRBJ1-2
CASSDSISNSPLHF | TGTGCCAGTAGTGACAGCATTAGTAATTCACCCCTCCACTTT | TRBV19 | few | NA | TRBJ1-6
CASSYSTGAKNIQYF | TGTGCCAGCAGTTATTCGACTGGGGCCAAAAACATTCAGTACTTC | TRBV6-6 | NA | NA | TRBJ2-4
CATSRSGILFADTQYF | TGTGCCACCAGCAGAAGTGGGATCCTGTTCGCAGATACGCAGTATTTT | TRBV15 | NA | NA | TRBJ2-3
CASSLGAGGQFF | TGTGCCAGCAGCTTAGGAGCGGGGGGGCAGTTCTTC | TRBV13 | NA | TRBD2 | TRBJ2-1
CASGAGAVNEQFF | TGTGCAAGCGGGGCAGGGGCGGTAAATGAGCAGTTCTTC | TRBV6-1 | NA | NA | TRBJ2-1
CASSLTGRNTEAFF | TGTGCCAGCAGCTTAACCGGGCGGAACACTGAAGCTTTCTTT | TRBV7-3 | NA | NA | TRBJ1-1
CAWMVQFNSPLHF | TGTGCCTGGATGGTGCAGTTTAATTCACCCCTCCACTTT | TRBV30 | NA | NA | TRBJ1-6
CASSVDGGQSGELFF | TGTGCCAGCAGCGTAGATGGGGGGCAGTCCGGGGAGCTGTTTTTT | TRBV9 | NA | NA | TRBJ2-2
CASTKGGNSGNTIYF | TGTGCCAGCACCAAGGGGGGCAACTCTGGAAACACCATATATTTT | TRBV13 | NA | NA | TRBJ1-3
CAPTSGRVWRGAVF | TGTGCCCCCACTAGCGGGAGGGTGTGGCGGGGAGCTGTTTTT | TRBV30 | NA | TRBD2 | TRBJ2-2
CASSAGGNNEQFF | TGTGCCAGCAGCGCCGGGGGAAACAATGAGCAGTTCTTC | TRBV9 | once | NA | TRBJ2-1
CASSRGHAGSGTDTQYF | TGTGCCAGCAGCCGGGGACACGCCGGAAGCGGCACAGATACGCAGTATTTT | TRBV7-2 | NA | NA | TRBJ2-3
CASSASGASMETQYF | TGTGCCAGCAGCGCCTCGGGAGCCTCAATGGAGACCCAGTACTTC | TRBV9 | NA | NA | TRBJ2-5
CSVEGGEWSGHNEQFF | TGCAGCGTTGAAGGGGGGGAGTGGTCAGGGCACAATGAGCAGTTCTTC | TRBV29-1 | NA | NA | TRBJ2-1
CASSHSTADTQYF | TGCGCCAGCAGCCATAGCACGGCAGATACGCAGTATTTT | TRBV4-3 | NA | NA | TRBJ2-3
CASSSSGGGGYTIYF | TGTGCCAGCAGCTCTAGCGGAGGGGGGGGATACACCATATATTTT | TRBV7-2 | NA | NA | TRBJ1-3
CASSSAAGTANTGELFF | TGTGCCAGCAGCTCAGCCGCGGGGACAGCGAACACCGGGGAGCTGTTTTTT | TRBV5-5 | NA | NA | TRBJ2-2
CASSLVGREKLFF | TGTGCCAGCAGCTTAGTGGGAAGGGAAAAACTGTTTTTT | TRBV7-2 | NA | NA | TRBJ1-4
CASSSDRFGNTIYF | TGTGCCAGCAGCTCGGACAGATTTGGAAACACCATATATTTT | TRBV7-9 | NA | NA | TRBJ1-3
CASSLVDWGTDTQYF | TGTGCCAGCAGCTTAGTGGACTGGGGCACAGATACGCAGTATTTT | TRBV7-2 | NA | NA | TRBJ2-3
CASSYDSGLAKNIQYF | TGTGCCAGCAGTTATGATAGCGGGCTAGCCAAAAACATTCAGTACTTC | TRBV6-6 | NA | TRBD2 | TRBJ2-4
CSVGTANTGELFF | TGCAGCGTCGGGACAGCTAACACCGGGGAGCTGTTTTTT | TRBV29-1 | NA | TRBD1 | TRBJ2-2
CASSQERQGGPIF | TGCGCCAGCAGCCAAGAACGTCAGGGGGGCCCGATTTTT | TRBV4-3 | NA | TRBD1 | TRBJ1-4
CASRDGYSNQPQHF | TGCGCCAGCCGGGACGGTTATAGCAATCAGCCCCAGCATTTT | TRBV10-2 | few | NA | TRBJ1-5
CASSPDSYGYTF | TGCGCCAGCAGCCCGGACAGCTATGGCTACACCTTC | TRBV4-1 | NA | NA | TRBJ1-2
CASSSGQFYYEQYF | TGTGCCAGCAGCTCCGGACAGTTTTACTACGAGCAGTACTTC | TRBV7-2 | NA | NA | TRBJ2-7